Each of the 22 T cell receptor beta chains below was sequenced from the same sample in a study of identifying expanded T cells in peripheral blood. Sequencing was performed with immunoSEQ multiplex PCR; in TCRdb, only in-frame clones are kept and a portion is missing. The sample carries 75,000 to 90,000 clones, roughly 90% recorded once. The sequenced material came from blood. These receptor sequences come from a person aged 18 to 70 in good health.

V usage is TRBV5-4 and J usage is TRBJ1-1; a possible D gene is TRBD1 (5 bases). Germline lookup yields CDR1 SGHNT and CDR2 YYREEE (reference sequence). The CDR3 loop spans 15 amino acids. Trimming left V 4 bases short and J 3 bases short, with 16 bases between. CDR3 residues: CASSRERVGDTEAFF. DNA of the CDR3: TGTGCCAGCAGCCGTGAACGGGTGGGGGACACTGAAGCTTTCTTT.

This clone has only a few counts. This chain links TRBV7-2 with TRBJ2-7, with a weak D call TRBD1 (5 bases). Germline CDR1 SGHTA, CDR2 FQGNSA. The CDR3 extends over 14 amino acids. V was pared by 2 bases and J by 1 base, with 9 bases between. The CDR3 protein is CASSLSQGSYEQYF. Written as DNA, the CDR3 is TGTGCCAGCAGCTTAAGTCAGGGTTCCTACGAGCAGTACTTC.

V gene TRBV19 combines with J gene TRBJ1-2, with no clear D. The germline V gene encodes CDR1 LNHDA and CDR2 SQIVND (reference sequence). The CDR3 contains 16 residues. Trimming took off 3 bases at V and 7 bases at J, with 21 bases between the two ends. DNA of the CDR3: TGTGCCAGTAGTATCACTTCGGTCAGCAGGATGGCTGGCTACACCTTC. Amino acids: CASSITSVSRMAGYTF.

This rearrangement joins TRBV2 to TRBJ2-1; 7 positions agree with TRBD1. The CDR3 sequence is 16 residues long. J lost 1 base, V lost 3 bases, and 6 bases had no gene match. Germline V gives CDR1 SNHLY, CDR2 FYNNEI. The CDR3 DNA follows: TGTGCCAGCAGTGACCAGGGGGTCTTATCCTACAATGAGCAGTTCTTC. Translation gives CASSDQGVLSYNEQFF.

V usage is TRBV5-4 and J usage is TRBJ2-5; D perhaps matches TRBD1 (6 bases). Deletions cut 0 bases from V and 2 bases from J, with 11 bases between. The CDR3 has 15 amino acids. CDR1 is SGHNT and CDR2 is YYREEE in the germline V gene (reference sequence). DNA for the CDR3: TGTGCCAGCAGCTTGGCCAGGGGCCTACAAGAGACCCAGTACTTC. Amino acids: CASSLARGLQETQYF. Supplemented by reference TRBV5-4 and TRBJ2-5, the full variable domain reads ETGVTQSPTHLIKTRGQQVTLRCSSQSGHNTVSWYQQALGQGPQFIFQYYREEENGRGNFPPRFSGLQFPNYSSELNVNALELDDSALYLCASSLARGLQETQYFGPGTRLLVL.

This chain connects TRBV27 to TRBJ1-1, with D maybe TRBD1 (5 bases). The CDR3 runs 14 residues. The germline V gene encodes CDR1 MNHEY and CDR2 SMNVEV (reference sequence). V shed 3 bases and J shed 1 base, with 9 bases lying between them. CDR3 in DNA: TGTGCCAGCAGTTTGTCAGGGCCGAACACTGAAGCTTTCTTT. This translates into CASSLSGPNTEAFF.

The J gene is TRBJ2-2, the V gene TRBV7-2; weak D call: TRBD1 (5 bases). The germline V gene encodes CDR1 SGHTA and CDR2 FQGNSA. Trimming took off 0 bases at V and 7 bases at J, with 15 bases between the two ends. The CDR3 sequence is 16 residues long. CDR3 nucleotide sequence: TGTGCCAGCAGCTTAGCCGGCCCAGGGCACGGCGGGGAGCTGTTTTTT. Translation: CASSLAGPGHGGELFF.

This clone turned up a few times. This CDR3 is CASSMGNSGNTIYF. The CDR3 DNA reads as TGTGCCAGTAGTATGGGGAACTCTGGAAACACCATATATTTT. The chain carries TRBV19 and TRBJ1-3, with no clear D. This CDR3 has 14 amino acids. Germline assignment: CDR1 LNHDA and CDR2 SQIVND (reference sequence). The ends were cut back, 3 bases at V and 0 bases at J, with 6 bases in the middle.

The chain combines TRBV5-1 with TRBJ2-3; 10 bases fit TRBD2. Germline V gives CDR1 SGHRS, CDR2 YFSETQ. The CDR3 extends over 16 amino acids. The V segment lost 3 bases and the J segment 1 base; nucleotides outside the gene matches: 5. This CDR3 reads CASSSVAGGRTDTQYF. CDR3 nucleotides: TGCGCCAGCAGCTCCGTAGCGGGGGGCCGCACAGATACGCAGTATTTT.

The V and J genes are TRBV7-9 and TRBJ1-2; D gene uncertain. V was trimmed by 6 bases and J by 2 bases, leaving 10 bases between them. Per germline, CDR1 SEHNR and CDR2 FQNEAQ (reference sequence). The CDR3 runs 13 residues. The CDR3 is CASRVSSNYGYTF. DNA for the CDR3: TGTGCCAGCAGGGTCAGCTCAAACTATGGCTACACCTTC.

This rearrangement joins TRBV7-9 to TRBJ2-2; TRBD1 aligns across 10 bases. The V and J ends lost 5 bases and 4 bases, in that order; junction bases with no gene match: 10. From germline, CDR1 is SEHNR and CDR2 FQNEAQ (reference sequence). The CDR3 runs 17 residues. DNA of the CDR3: TGTGCCAGCAGCCAAAAGATGGGGACAGGGGTCACCGGGGAGCTGTTTTTT. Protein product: CASSQKMGTGVTGELFF.

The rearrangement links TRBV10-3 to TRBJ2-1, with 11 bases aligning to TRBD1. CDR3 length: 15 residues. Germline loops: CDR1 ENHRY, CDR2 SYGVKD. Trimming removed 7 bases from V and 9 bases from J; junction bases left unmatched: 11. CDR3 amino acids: CAIKPGQGENGEQFF. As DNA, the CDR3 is TGTGCCATCAAGCCGGGACAGGGGGAAAATGGTGAGCAGTTCTTC.

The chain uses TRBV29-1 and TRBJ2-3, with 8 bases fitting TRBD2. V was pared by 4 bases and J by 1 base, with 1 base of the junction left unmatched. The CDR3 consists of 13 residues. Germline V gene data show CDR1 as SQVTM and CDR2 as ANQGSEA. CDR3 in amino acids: CSVAGGGTDTQYF. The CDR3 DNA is TGCAGCGTTGCGGGGGGGGGCACAGATACGCAGTATTTT.

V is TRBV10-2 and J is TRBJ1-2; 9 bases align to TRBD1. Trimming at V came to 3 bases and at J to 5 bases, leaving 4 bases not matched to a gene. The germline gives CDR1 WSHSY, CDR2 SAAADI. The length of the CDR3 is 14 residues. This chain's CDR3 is CASSDRDRAYGYTF. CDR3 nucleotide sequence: TGCGCCAGCAGTGACCGGGACAGGGCGTATGGCTACACCTTC.

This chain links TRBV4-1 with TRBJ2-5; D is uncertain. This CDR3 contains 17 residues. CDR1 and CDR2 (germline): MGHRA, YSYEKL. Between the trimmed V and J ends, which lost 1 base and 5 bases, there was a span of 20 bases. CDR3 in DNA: TGCGCCAGCAGCCAAGGGGTTGACCTGTATCGGACGGAGACCCAGTACTTC. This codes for CASSQGVDLYRTETQYF.

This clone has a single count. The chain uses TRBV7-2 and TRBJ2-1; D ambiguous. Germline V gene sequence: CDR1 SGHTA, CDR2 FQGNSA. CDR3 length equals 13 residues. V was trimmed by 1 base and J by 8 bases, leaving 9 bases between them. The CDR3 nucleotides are TGTGCCAGCAGCTTAGACCCCGCATATGAGCAGTTCTTC. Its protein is CASSLDPAYEQFF.

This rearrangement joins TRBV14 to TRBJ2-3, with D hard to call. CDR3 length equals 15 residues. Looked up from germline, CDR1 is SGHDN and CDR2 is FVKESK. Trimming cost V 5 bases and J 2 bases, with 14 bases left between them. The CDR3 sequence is CASSRSLQLTDTQYF. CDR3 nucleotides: TGTGCCAGCAGCAGAAGCCTGCAGCTCACAGATACGCAGTATTTT.

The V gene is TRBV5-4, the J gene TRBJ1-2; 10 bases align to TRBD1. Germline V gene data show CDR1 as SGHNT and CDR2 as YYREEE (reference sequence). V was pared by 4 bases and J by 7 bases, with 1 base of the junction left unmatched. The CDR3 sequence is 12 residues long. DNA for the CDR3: TGTGCCAGCAGCGACAGGGGGCTTGGCTACACCTTC. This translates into CASSDRGLGYTF.

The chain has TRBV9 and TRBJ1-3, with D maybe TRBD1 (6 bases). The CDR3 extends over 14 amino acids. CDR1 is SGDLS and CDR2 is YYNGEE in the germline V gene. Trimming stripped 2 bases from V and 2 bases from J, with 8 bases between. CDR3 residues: CASSVRGTGNTIYF. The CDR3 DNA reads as TGTGCCAGCAGCGTGAGGGGGACTGGAAACACCATATATTTT.

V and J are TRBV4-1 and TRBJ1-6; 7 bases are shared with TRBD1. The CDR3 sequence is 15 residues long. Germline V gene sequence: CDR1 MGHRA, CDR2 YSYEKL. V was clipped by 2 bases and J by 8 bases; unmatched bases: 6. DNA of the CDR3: TGCGCCAGCAGCCAACCCGACAGGGCGGATTCACCCCTCCACTTT. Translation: CASSQPDRADSPLHF.

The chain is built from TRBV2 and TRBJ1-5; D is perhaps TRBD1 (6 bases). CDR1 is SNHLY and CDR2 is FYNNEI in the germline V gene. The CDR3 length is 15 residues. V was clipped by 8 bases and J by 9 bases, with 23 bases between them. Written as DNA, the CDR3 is TGTGCCAGCGGGGAGACAGGACAAGGGTCCGGGCCCCAGCATTTT. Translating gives CASGETGQGSGPQHF.

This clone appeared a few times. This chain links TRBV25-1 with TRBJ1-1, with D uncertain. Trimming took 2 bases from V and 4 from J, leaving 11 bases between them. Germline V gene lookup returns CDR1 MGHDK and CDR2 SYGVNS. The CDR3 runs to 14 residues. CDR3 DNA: TGTGCCAGCAGTGAACCGGGTCGGGGCACTGAAGCTTTCTTT. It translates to CASSEPGRGTEAFF.